This T cell receptor beta chain comes out of a study of Tregs in tolerant kidney transplant recipients. Regarding the study as a whole: No direct test of biological reproducibility was done here.

Assay used: immunoSEQ multiplex PCR; TCRdb lists only in-frame clones, some missing. The top ten clones hold around 0.64% of a sample with 240,000 or so clones, about four fifths of them seen once. Unstimulated Tregs (CD4+CD25+CD127-) and CD4+CD25- non-Tregs were sorted from PBMCs. In the case of this clone: The antigen is unknown.

This CDR3 spans 14 amino acids. Germline trimming cut 7 bases from V and 4 bases from J; bases unmatched to any gene: 7. In germline, CDR1 is GTSNPN, CDR2 SVGIG (reference sequence). The clonotype comes from a human donor in good health. The chain is built from TRBV30 and TRBJ2-3; 11 bases are shared with TRBD2. The material sequenced was CD4+ T cells from blood. This chain's CDR3 is CAYTSGRRPDTQYF. As DNA, the CDR3 is TGTGCCTATACTAGCGGGAGACGACCAGATACGCAGTATTTT.